What follows is one T cell receptor (beta chain) and its context. The use of a sample-barcoded 5' primer and a J-beta primer mix characterized a second PCR of roughly 7 to 11 cycles. TCRdb ran MiXCR on the 5' RACE reads and lists one entry per CDR3 protein. The top ten hold 7.9% of the sample, which has about 1.5 million distinct CDR3 sequences, roughly 40% seen once. The data are from a study of blood T cells in healthy people across ages. The sample was blood. This sequence was found in a woman younger than 30 in good health.

In nucleotides, the CDR3 is TGTGCCAGCAGCTTCGGGGGGCAGACTGAAGCTTTCTTT. This translates into CASSFGGQTEAFF. The J gene is TRBJ1-1, the V gene TRBV5-6, with a possible D match to TRBD1 (6 bases). Germline values: CDR1 SGHDT, CDR2 YYEEEE. Between the trimmed V and J ends, which lost 2 bases and 5 bases, there was a span of 10 bases. The CDR3 has 13 residues.